This entry is about one TCR beta chain. The target antigen is unknown. V was pared by 2 bases and J by 0 bases, with 6 bases of the junction left unmatched. The CDR3 is made up of 15 amino acids. The germline V gene has CDR1 GTSNPN and CDR2 SVGIG (reference sequence). This entry is derived from a study of T cells in tuberculosis. Background on the study: In South Africa, adults with active tuberculosis were compared with IGRA-negative and latently infected IGRA-positive adolescents.

This table comes from immunoSEQ multiplex PCR, and its TCRdb copy is limited to in-frame clones, with some not included. Of more than 35,000 clones listed, about 94% are singletons. General study points: Active tuberculosis TCR-alpha repertoires lay closer to GMM-specific TCRs than IGRA-negative controls, suggesting clonal expansion. A GMM-specific repertoire classifier reached 85% to 90% accuracy, AUROC over 0.85. Active tuberculosis patients had shorter CDR3-alpha; the beta difference was nonsignificant.

Sequencing was performed on PBMCs. The receptor was derived from a donor aged 10-29 years with latent tuberculosis or without tuberculosis infection. Some clones in this sample may be carry-over from other donors' samples. The chain couples TRBV30 to TRBJ2-7, with TRBD1 matching over 8 bases. The CDR3 DNA follows: TGTGCCTGGAGTATTGGGACAGGCGTCTCCTACGAGCAGTACTTC. Translation: CAWSIGTGVSYEQYF. The full variable domain, rest sourced from reference TRBV30 and TRBJ2-7, is SQTIHQWPATLVQPVGSPLSLECTVEGTSNPNLYWYRQAAGRGLQLLFYSVGIGQISSEVPQNLSASRPQDRQFILSSKKLLLSDSGFYLCAWSIGTGVSYEQYFGPGTRLTVT.